This T cell receptor (beta chain) came from a study of T cell clonality in common variable immunodeficiency. Notes on the study in general: Fewer deletions and N-nucleotide insertions were reportedly seen in common variable immunodeficiency TCR beta sequences. Compared with healthy controls, CVID subjects showed increased TCRbeta clonality, mostly in about a third.

This clone appeared many times. Its antigen is currently unknown. The CDR3 end is not reached by the read, which stops 3 residues before it; the germline J gene fills it in. The CDR3 is made up of 15 amino acids. Trimming at V came to 4 bases and at J to 5 bases, leaving 5 bases not matched to a gene. Per the germline V gene, CDR1 is LGHNA and CDR2 is YNFKEQ. Sequencing was performed with immunoSEQ multiplex PCR; in TCRdb, only in-frame clones are kept and a portion is missing. The sample contains around 45,000 clones, none of them singletons. The specimen was peripheral blood mononuclear cells. The chain employs TRBV4-2 and TRBJ1-6; 7 bases map to TRBD1. This sequence originates from a person aged 18-70 years in good health. This chain's CDR3 is CASSPYRGDNSPLHF. The CDR3 bases that were read are TGTGCCAGCAGCCCGTACAGGGGAGATAATTCACCC.